These 14 T cell receptor beta chains were all obtained from the same sample, sequenced in a study of T cells in Graves' hyperthyroidism and ophthalmopathy. The CDR3 regions of TCR beta were amplified from RNA transcripts. Initially, a first-round RT-PCR of the TCR CDR3 employed the HTBI primer set. A single record per CDR3 protein comes from TCRdb applying MiXCR to the multiplex PCR reads. This sample has 700,000 or so distinct CDR3 sequences; about 17% occur once, and the top ten carry about 8.4%. Sequenced input: blood. The receptors were sampled from a man younger than 30 with Graves' hyperthyroidism.

There are a few counts of this clonotype. Here the CDR3 reads CASSSTEMNTEAFF. The CDR3 coding sequence is TGTGCCAGCAGCTCGACAGAGATGAACACTGAAGCTTTCTTT. This chain uses TRBV7-9 with TRBJ1-1; tentatively, D is TRBD1 (5 bases). Germline V gene lookup returns CDR1 SEHNR and CDR2 FQNEAQ (reference sequence). Trimming stripped 4 bases from V and 0 bases from J, with 9 bases between. This CDR3 is built from 14 residues.

This chain uses TRBV11-2 with TRBJ2-2, with TRBD1 matching 8 bases. Germline values: CDR1 SGHAT, CDR2 FQNNGV. This CDR3 has 17 residues. V shed 5 bases, J shed 3 bases, and the junction held 11 bases outside the gene matches. The CDR3 sequence is CASSPSRRGPDTGELFF. The DNA of the CDR3 is TGTGCCAGCAGCCCTTCCCGCAGGGGGCCCGACACCGGGGAGCTGTTTTTT.

Remarks on this clonotype: One end of the junction fails to match germline, which may point to a read error. The CDR3 here is CASSLAGETLYF. The CDR3 DNA is TGTGCCAGCAGTTTAGCGGGGGAGACCCTGTACTTC. V and J are TRBV12-3 or TRBV12-4 and TRBJ2-5; the D call may be TRBD1 or TRBD2 (5 bases each). The length of the CDR3 is 12 residues.

There are a few counts of this clonotype. V is TRBV7-9 and J is TRBJ1-4, with D possibly matching TRBD1 (5 bases). CDR3 size: 16 residues. Looked up from germline, CDR1 is SEHNR and CDR2 is FQNEAQ (reference sequence). Deletions cut 5 bases from V and 5 bases from J, with 18 bases between. The CDR3 loop is CASSPENGGGNEKLFF. In nucleotides, the CDR3 is TGTGCCAGCAGCCCAGAAAACGGGGGTGGGAATGAAAAACTGTTTTTT.

Concerning this clonotype itself: Germline is not matched at one junction end, which may reflect a read error. The rearrangement joins TRBV2 to TRBJ1-5; D uncertain. The length of the CDR3 is 14 residues. Germline V gene sequence: CDR1 SNHLY, CDR2 FYNNEI. CDR3 nucleotides: TGTGCCAGCAGCGAAGGGCCCCGTAATCAGCCCCAGCATTTT. This gives the protein CASSEGPRNQPQHF.

Remarks on this clonotype: A much larger clone lies one base from this, so it may be a read error. The rearrangement joins TRBV5-5 to TRBJ2-3, with D perhaps TRBD1 or TRBD2 (5 bases each). The CDR3 loop spans 14 amino acids. The germline V gene encodes CDR1 SGHKS and CDR2 YYEKEE (reference sequence). CDR3 DNA: TGTGCCAGCAGCGTCGGGGCTGTCACAGATACGGAGTATTTT. This codes for CASSVGAVTDTEYF.

J is TRBJ2-7 and V is TRBV28; 10 bases line up with TRBD1. V was clipped by 4 bases and J by 5 bases; unmatched bases: 5. The CDR3 has 14 amino acids. Looked up from germline, CDR1 is MDHEN and CDR2 is SYDVKM. The CDR3 sequence: CASSSDRGDNEQYF. CDR3 in DNA: TGTGCCAGCAGTTCGGACAGGGGGGACAACGAGCAGTACTTC.

This clonotype was detected a few times. V is TRBV2 and J is TRBJ1-5; TRBD1 might be the D (5 bases). Trimming took off 6 bases at V and 4 bases at J, with 16 bases between the two ends. The CDR3 has 15 residues. In germline, CDR1 is SNHLY, CDR2 FYNNEI. The DNA for the CDR3 is TGTGCCAGCAGCCCGCAGGGTCTTAGGAATCAGCCCCAGCATTTT. It translates to CASSPQGLRNQPQHF.

This clonotype came up many times. The V call is TRBV11-3, the J call TRBJ2-1, with TRBD1 matching 7 bases. Germline CDR1 and CDR2: SGHNT and YENEEA. Germline trimming cut 4 bases from V and 5 bases from J; bases unmatched to any gene: 11. The CDR3 is made up of 16 amino acids. CDR3 coding DNA: TGTGCCAGCAGCTACTTGGCTTGGGACAGCCACAATGAGCAGTTCTTC. This sequence encodes CASSYLAWDSHNEQFF.

This clonotype was picked up a small number of times. CDR3 sequence: CASSPMQQFTDTQYF. CDR3 bases: TGTGCCAGCAGCCCCATGCAACAATTCACAGATACGCAGTATTTT. V usage is TRBV7-9 and J usage is TRBJ2-3; no clear D. V dropped 5 bases and J dropped 2 bases, with 14 bases sitting between them. The germline CDR1 and CDR2 sequences are SEHNR and FQNEAQ (reference sequence). The CDR3 is made up of 15 amino acids.

This clonotype was seen only a few times. V is TRBV4-2 and J is TRBJ2-7; 8 bases map to TRBD1. The CDR3 covers 15 residues. Germline V gene data show CDR1 as LGHNA and CDR2 as YNFKEQ. V dropped 0 bases and J dropped 4; count of bases not matched to a gene: 5. DNA of the CDR3: TGTGCCAGCAGCCAAGAAGTGCAGGGGGCTTACGAGCAGTACTTC. Encoded protein: CASSQEVQGAYEQYF.

This clonotype was observed many times. The chain joins TRBV7-9 to TRBJ1-1; TRBD1 matches at 7 bases. In germline, CDR1 is SEHNR, CDR2 FQNEAQ (reference sequence). Germline trimming cut 6 bases from V and 1 base from J; bases unmatched to any gene: 5. The CDR3 is 14 amino acids. CDR3 loop: CASRFGTENTEAFF. The DNA for the CDR3 is TGTGCCAGCAGATTCGGGACAGAGAACACTGAAGCTTTCTTT.

V gene TRBV30 combines with J gene TRBJ1-5; 9 nucleotides line up with TRBD1. CDR1 GTSNPN and CDR2 SVGIG come from the germline V gene (reference sequence). The CDR3 has 15 amino acids. Unmatched junction bases numbered 12, after V lost 5 bases and J lost 7 bases. Written as DNA, the CDR3 is TGTGCCTGGGCCATCGGGGACAGGGTCGACCAGCCCCAGCATTTT. This codes for CAWAIGDRVDQPQHF.

The J gene is TRBJ2-1, the V gene TRBV19, with D possibly TRBD1 on 7 matching bases. Germline V gene sequence: CDR1 LNHDA, CDR2 SQIVND (reference sequence). This CDR3 has 14 amino acids. V dropped 2 bases and J dropped 7 bases, with 12 bases sitting between them. This CDR3 is CASSIMAGGNEQFF. CDR3 DNA sequence: TGTGCCAGTAGTATAATGGCAGGGGGGAATGAGCAGTTCTTC.